The rows below give T cell receptor beta chains drawn from one sample of a study of OX40 agonist ivuxolimab in advanced cancers. TCRdb's table, derived via immunoSEQ multiplex PCR, lists solely in-frame clones and lacks some. Of roughly 70,000 clones listed, about four fifths are singletons. The sequencing used CD4+ or CD8+ T cells sorted from blood, collected in a trial of the OX40 agonist ivuxolimab. These receptors all stem from an adult with an advanced solid tumor such as melanoma, head and neck, liver or kidney cancer. CDR3s include the opening cysteine and the closing phenylalanine or tryptophan. D genes are given only for firm matches. Clone size is given for some rows only: seen once, a few or many times, or a class if the clone is expanded.

NA,NA,TRBV18,TRBJ1-4,CASSPGTADNEKLFF,TGTGCCAGCTCACCGGGGACGGCGGATAATGAAAAACTGTTTTTT
NA,TRBD2,TRBV9,TRBJ2-5,CASSTAGGPGETQYF,TGTGCCAGCAGTACCGCGGGGGGGCCGGGTGAGACCCAGTACTTC
few,NA,TRBV30,TRBJ1-1,CAWSVGRYTEAFF,TGTGCCTGGAGTGTTGGCAGATACACTGAAGCTTTCTTT
NA,TRBD1,TRBV4-1,TRBJ1-1,CASSPPTGDYAEAFF,TGCGCCAGCAGCCCCCCTACAGGGGATTACGCTGAAGCTTTCTTT
NA,TRBD2,TRBV2,TRBJ2-3,CASLLAEGYTQYF,TGTGCCAGCCTACTAGCGGAGGGTTATACGCAGTATTTT
NA,NA,TRBV30,TRBJ2-3,CAWSIRSSTDTQYF,TGTGCCTGGTCTATAAGGTCAAGCACAGATACGCAGTATTTT
NA,NA,TRBV5-1,TRBJ1-1,CASSSVLSGTPGEAFF,TGCGCCAGCAGCTCCGTACTAAGCGGGACTCCAGGGGAAGCTTTCTTT
NA,NA,TRBV5-4,TRBJ1-5,CASSSSSVGQPQHF,TGTGCCAGCAGCTCATCATCGGTAGGTCAGCCCCAGCATTTT
NA,TRBD1,TRBV9,TRBJ2-7,CASSATGAYEQYF,TGTGCCAGCAGCGCCACAGGGGCCTACGAGCAGTACTTC
NA,NA,TRBV9,TRBJ2-7,CASSALGEFSYEQYF,TGTGCCAGCAGCGCCCTAGGGGAGTTCTCCTACGAGCAGTACTTC
NA,NA,TRBV10-3,TRBJ2-5,CAISSDIQETQYF,TGTGCCATCAGTTCGGACATCCAAGAGACCCAGTACTTC
NA,NA,TRBV6-6,TRBJ1-4,CASSYSRVGYEKLFF,TGTGCCAGCAGTTACTCGAGAGTCGGATATGAAAAACTGTTTTTT
NA,NA,TRBV11-3,TRBJ2-2,CASSLDLSGELFF,TGTGCCAGCAGCTTAGATTTATCCGGGGAGCTGTTTTTT
once,TRBD1,TRBV29-1,TRBJ1-4,CSVGRGTNEKLFF,TGCAGCGTCGGCAGGGGGACTAATGAAAAACTGTTTTTT
NA,NA,TRBV27,TRBJ2-3,CASGDTSPSTDTQYF,TGTGCCAGCGGAGACACCAGCCCATCCACAGATACGCAGTATTTT
NA,TRBD2,TRBV5-1,TRBJ2-7,CASSILAGHEYEQYF,TGCGCCAGCAGCATCCTAGCGGGGCATGAGTACGAGCAGTACTTC
once,TRBD2,TRBV7-8,TRBJ2-3,CASSSSGAHDTQYF,TGTGCCAGCAGCTCGAGCGGGGCCCATGATACGCAGTATTTT
once,NA,TRBV5-6,TRBJ2-5,CASSWQTGNQETQYF,TGTGCCAGCAGCTGGCAGACAGGCAACCAAGAGACCCAGTACTTC
NA,NA,TRBV28,TRBJ2-7,CASSPTPIYEQYF,TGTGCCAGCAGTCCCACCCCGATTTACGAGCAGTACTTC
NA,NA,TRBV6-6,TRBJ2-4,CASSNTGLAKNIQYF,TGTGCCAGCAGTAACACAGGGCTAGCCAAAAACATTCAGTACTTC
NA,NA,TRBV18,TRBJ2-3,CASSSDTDTQYF,TGTGCCAGCTCTTCTGACACAGATACGCAGTATTTT
NA,NA,TRBV21-1,TRBJ2-2,CASSKWAEGTNTGELFF,NA
few,TRBD1,TRBV2,TRBJ1-5,CASNGQGSGQPQHF,TGTGCCAGCAACGGACAGGGGAGCGGTCAGCCCCAGCATTTT
NA,NA,TRBV5-1,TRBJ1-1,CASSSGVRVLTEAFF,TGCGCCAGCAGCAGCGGGGTTCGGGTTTTGACTGAAGCTTTCTTT
NA,NA,TRBV6-4,TRBJ1-2,CASSADGTNYGYTF,TGTGCCAGCAGTGCAGATGGAACTAACTATGGCTACACCTTC
NA,NA,TRBV29-1,TRBJ2-2,CSVGAGNTGELFF,TGCAGCGTTGGGGCGGGGAACACCGGGGAGCTGTTTTTT
NA,TRBD2,TRBV7-6,TRBJ2-3,CASSKSLAGGGDTQYF,TGTGCCAGCAGCAAATCACTAGCGGGGGGCGGAGATACGCAGTATTTT
NA,NA,TRBV20-1,TRBJ2-3,CSAIWGDTQYF,TGCAGTGCTATTTGGGGAGATACGCAGTATTTT
once,NA,TRBV19,TRBJ2-7,CASSTRTTYEQYF,TGTGCCAGTAGCACGCGGACGACCTACGAGCAGTACTTC
NA,TRBD2,TRBV19,TRBJ2-2,CATQAGVAGVGELFF,TGTGCCACCCAAGCTGGGGTAGCGGGGGTCGGGGAGCTGTTTTTT
once,NA,TRBV21-1,TRBJ1-1,CASSPLRDGNTEAFF,TGTGCCAGCAGCCCCTTGCGGGACGGGAACACCGAAGCTTTCTTT
NA,NA,TRBV6-6,TRBJ2-7,CASSARVEAGQYF,TGTGCCAGCAGTGCCCGGGTCGAAGCGGGGCAGTACTTC
NA,TRBD1,TRBV19,TRBJ2-2,CASTIPGGMGELFF,TGTGCCAGTACTATCCCAGGGGGAATGGGGGAGCTGTTTTTT
few,NA,TRBV11-2,TRBJ1-6,CASSLVGAGNSPLHF,TGTGCCAGCAGCTTAGTGGGGGCTGGAAATTCACCCCTCCACTTT
NA,NA,TRBV7-2,TRBJ2-2,CASRRTSATNTGELFF,TGTGCCAGCAGACGGACGTCAGCAACGAACACCGGGGAGCTGTTTTTT
NA,NA,TRBV5-1,TRBJ2-4,CASSLGPPLAKNIQYF,TGCGCCAGCAGCTTGGGGCCCCCGTTAGCCAAAAACATTCAGTACTTC
NA,TRBD2,TRBV4-1,TRBJ2-7,CASSQGGGTFTRQYF,TGCGCCAGCAGCCAAGGCGGGGGGACTTTCACTAGGCAGTACTTC
once,NA,TRBV4-1,TRBJ2-7,CASSQADPYEQYF,TGCGCCAGCAGCCAAGCTGACCCCTACGAGCAGTACTTC
many,NA,TRBV14,TRBJ1-5,CASSQGGVNNQPQHF,TGTGCCAGCAGCCAAGGGGGGGTCAACAATCAGCCCCAGCATTTT
few,TRBD1,TRBV10-2,TRBJ1-1,CASSDRGQTEAFF,TGCGCCAGCAGCGACAGGGGGCAAACTGAAGCTTTCTTT
NA,TRBD1,TRBV15,TRBJ2-2,CATHKGGSRGGELFF,TGTGCCACCCACAAAGGGGGCAGTCGGGGCGGGGAGCTGTTTTTT
NA,TRBD2,TRBV11-2,TRBJ2-3,CASSPNGGTDTQYF,TGTGCCAGCAGCCCGAACGGGGGGACAGATACGCAGTATTTT
once,NA,TRBV7-7,TRBJ2-5,CASSPPSETQYF,TGTGCCAGCAGCCCCCCGTCAGAGACCCAGTACTTC
NA,TRBD1,TRBV19,TRBJ2-1,CASSIRGLNGEQFF,TGTGCCAGTAGTATCAGGGGGCTAAATGGGGAGCAGTTCTTC
many,NA,TRBV7-9,TRBJ1-2,CASSLAGPYGYTF,TGTGCCAGCAGCTTAGCAGGACCCTATGGCTACACCTTC
many,TRBD1,TRBV19,TRBJ1-2,CASREDRADYGYTF,TGTGCCAGTAGGGAGGACAGGGCGGACTATGGCTACACCTTC
NA,TRBD1,TRBV27,TRBJ1-1,CASSFRSAGGAGTEAFF,TGTGCCAGCAGTTTTCGGAGCGCAGGGGGCGCCGGCACTGAAGCTTTCTTT
NA,NA,TRBV27,TRBJ1-4,CASKRGGANEKLFF,TGTGCCAGCAAGAGGGGCGGGGCTAATGAAAAACTGTTTTTT
NA,NA,TRBV5-1,TRBJ2-5,CASSFDKTQYF,TGCGCCAGCAGCTTCGATAAGACCCAGTACTTC
NA,NA,TRBV30,TRBJ1-1,CAWKDSPANTEAFF,TGTGCCTGGAAGGACAGTCCTGCGAACACTGAAGCTTTCTTT